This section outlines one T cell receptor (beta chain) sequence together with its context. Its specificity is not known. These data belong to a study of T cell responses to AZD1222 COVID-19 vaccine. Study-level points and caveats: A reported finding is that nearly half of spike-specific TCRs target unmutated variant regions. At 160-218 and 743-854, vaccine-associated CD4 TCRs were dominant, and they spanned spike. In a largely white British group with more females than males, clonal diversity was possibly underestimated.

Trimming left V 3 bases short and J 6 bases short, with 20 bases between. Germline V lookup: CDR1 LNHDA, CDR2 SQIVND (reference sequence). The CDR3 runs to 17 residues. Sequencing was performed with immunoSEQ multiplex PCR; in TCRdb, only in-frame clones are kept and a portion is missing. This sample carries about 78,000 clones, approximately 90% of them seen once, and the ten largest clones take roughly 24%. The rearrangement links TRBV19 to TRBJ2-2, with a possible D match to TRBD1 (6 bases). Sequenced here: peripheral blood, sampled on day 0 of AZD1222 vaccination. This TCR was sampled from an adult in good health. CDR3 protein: CASSIVNRDVRAGELFF. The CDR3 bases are TGTGCCAGTAGTATCGTAAACAGGGACGTTAGGGCCGGGGAGCTGTTTTTT.